This TCR beta chain was identified during a study of PD-1 blockade in classical Hodgkin lymphoma. The study, taken as a whole, reports: Patients excluded were those beginning nivolumab under 1 year after ASCT. As was reported, newly diagnosed patients showed lower baseline TCR diversity than healthy donors did.

V dropped 5 bases and J dropped 2 bases, with 16 bases sitting between them. This CDR3 contains 16 residues. In germline, CDR1 is SGHTA, CDR2 FQGNSA. Assay: immunoSEQ multiplex PCR; the TCRdb copy retains only in-frame clones and omits some. The sample shows tens of thousands of clones, over 80% of them seen only once. As to this clone: Its antigen remains unidentified.

Each and every patient relapsed after autologous stem cell transplantation, and patients got differing brentuximab vedotin exposure. This sample comprised peripheral blood mononuclear cells (PBMCs), obtained before the second cycle of nivolumab. The sequence was obtained from a human donor with classical Hodgkin lymphoma. This chain connects TRBV7-2 to TRBJ2-4; the D gene is possibly TRBD2 (5 bases). CDR3 protein: CASSPLGETTKNIQYF. The CDR3, as DNA: TGTGCCAGCAGCCCTCTTGGGGAGACAACCAAAAACATTCAGTACTTC. The whole variable domain, filled in from reference TRBV7-2 and TRBJ2-4, reads GAGVSQSPSNKVTEKGKDVELRCDPISGHTALYWYRQSLGQGLEFLIYFQGNSAPDKSGLPSDRFSAERTGGSVSTLTIQRTQQEDSAVYLCASSPLGETTKNIQYFGAGTRLSVL.